Listed here are 23 T cell receptor beta chains from one sample, sequenced in a study of T cell responses to AZD1222 COVID-19 vaccine. Some clones are missing from TCRdb's copy, which holds only in-frame ones; the method was immunoSEQ multiplex PCR. Here the sample spans approximately 100,000 clones, about nine tenths being singletons. Specimen: peripheral blood, collected on day 0 of AZD1222 vaccination. The receptors stem from an adult in good health.

V usage is TRBV10-1 and J usage is TRBJ1-1, with a possible D match to TRBD1 (6 bases). V was cut by 6 bases and J by 0 bases, with 8 bases left in between. Germline loops: CDR1 WNHNN, CDR2 SYGVQD (reference sequence). CDR3 length equals 13 residues. CDR3 DNA: TGCGCCAGCAGCAGGGACATGAACACTGAAGCTTTCTTT. This codes for CASSRDMNTEAFF.

This sequence joins TRBV20-1 and TRBJ1-2; possible D gene TRBD1, 6 bases. In germline, CDR1 is DFQATT, CDR2 SNEGSKA (reference sequence). Trimming removed 3 bases from V and 4 bases from J, with 12 bases in between. CDR3 length: 13 amino acids. The CDR3 protein is CSASGGGLYGYTF. For the CDR3, the DNA is TGCAGTGCTAGTGGTGGGGGGCTCTATGGCTACACCTTC.

Turning to this clone: Other DNA sequences in the sample encode the same CDR3. The chain couples TRBV5-1 to TRBJ1-4; 7 nucleotides align to TRBD1. With 2 bases clipped from V and 3 bases from J, the junction kept 10 bases outside the gene matches. Germline V gives CDR1 SGHRS, CDR2 YFSETQ. The CDR3 totals 17 residues. The DNA for the CDR3 is TGCGCCAGCAGCTTAGGAGGGGGCGAAGGGCCTAATGAAAAACTGTTTTTT. Protein product: CASSLGGGEGPNEKLFF.

This chain uses TRBV2 with TRBJ1-1; TRBD1 agrees at 7 bases. CDR1 and CDR2 (germline): SNHLY, FYNNEI. Germline trimming cut 7 bases from V and 5 bases from J; bases unmatched to any gene: 4. The CDR3 loop spans 12 amino acids. Written as DNA, the CDR3 is TGTGCCAGCACCCAGACAGGGACTGAAGCTTTCTTT. This sequence encodes CASTQTGTEAFF.

This chain links TRBV9 with TRBJ1-4; D remains ambiguous. Germline CDR1 reads SGDLS; CDR2 reads YYNGEE. CDR3 length equals 15 residues. Trimming shortened V by 0 bases and J by 4 bases, and 10 bases separated the two germline ends. CDR3: CASSVGSAYNEKLFF. The DNA of the CDR3 is TGTGCCAGCAGCGTAGGATCCGCCTATAATGAAAAACTGTTTTTT.

CDR3 amino acids: CASSLASGSIGKLFF. CDR3 nucleotide sequence: TGTGCCAGCAGCTTAGCAAGCGGCTCGATCGGAAAACTGTTTTTT. V gene TRBV7-8 combines with J gene TRBJ1-4; D gene uncertain. The CDR3 consists of 15 residues. Germline V lookup: CDR1 SGHVS, CDR2 FQNEAQ. Trimming removed 0 bases at V and 10 bases at J, with 15 bases between.

The chain employs TRBV27 and TRBJ2-7; D may be TRBD2 (5 bases). V dropped 3 bases and J dropped 5 bases, with 11 bases sitting between them. The CDR3 totals 13 residues. Germline values: CDR1 MNHEY, CDR2 SMNVEV (reference sequence). This CDR3 is CASSFLAGDEQYF. In DNA, the CDR3 is TGTGCCAGCAGTTTCCTAGCCGGCGACGAGCAGTACTTC.

This chain connects TRBV19 to TRBJ2-7; TRBD2 might be the D (7 bases). V was clipped by 5 bases and J by 0 bases, with 20 bases between them. Germline CDR1 is LNHDA and CDR2 is SQIVND (reference sequence). The CDR3 spans 17 residues. This chain's CDR3 is CASSPPLGGPNSYEQYF. The DNA for the CDR3 is TGTGCCAGTAGTCCCCCCTTGGGGGGGCCTAACTCCTACGAGCAGTACTTC.

The chain employs TRBV7-3 and TRBJ2-5; 7 nucleotides line up with TRBD2. V gave up 0 bases and J gave up 2 bases; unmatched junction bases: 3. The germline CDR1 and CDR2 sequences are SGHTA and FQGTGA. There are 15 residues in the CDR3. CDR3 in amino acids: CASSLTGRGQETQYF. For the CDR3, the DNA is TGTGCCAGCAGCTTAACGGGGCGGGGGCAAGAGACCCAGTACTTC.

The chain recombines TRBV5-1 with TRBJ2-7; 10 bases map to TRBD1. From germline, CDR1 is SGHRS and CDR2 YFSETQ. CDR3 length: 17 amino acids. Trimming at V came to 1 base and at J to 3 bases, leaving 10 bases not matched to a gene. As DNA, the CDR3 is TGCGCCAGCAGCTTGAGGACAGGGGGGAATCGGAACTACGAGCAGTACTTC. Protein product: CASSLRTGGNRNYEQYF.

The CDR3 here is CATSDIGPGAYEQYF. The CDR3 DNA sequence: TGTGCCACCAGTGATATAGGGCCTGGGGCCTACGAGCAGTACTTC. This chain uses TRBV24-1 with TRBJ2-7, with D unresolved. Germline CDR1 and CDR2: KGHDR and SFDVKD. CDR3 size: 15 residues. V lost 3 bases to trimming and J lost 2 bases, with 13 bases between them.

This chain uses TRBV6-1 with TRBJ1-5, with unresolved D. V lost 3 bases to trimming and J lost 3 bases, with 15 bases between them. Germline-derived CDR1 and CDR2 are MNHNS and SASEGT. The CDR3 totals 16 residues. For the CDR3, the DNA is TGTGCCAGCAGTGACGAACTTCGGGCCCCCAATCAGCCCCAGCATTTT. Translated, it gives CASSDELRAPNQPQHF.

The J gene is TRBJ1-4, the V gene TRBV4-1, with 7 bases fitting TRBD1. The CDR3 extends over 18 amino acids. The J segment lost 7 bases and the V segment lost 1 base, leaving 15 bases of the junction unmatched. Looked up from germline, CDR1 is MGHRA and CDR2 is YSYEKL. CDR3 region: CASSQVEGKQGHGEKLFF. CDR3 coding DNA: TGCGCCAGCAGCCAAGTAGAGGGGAAACAGGGGCACGGTGAAAAACTGTTTTTT.

The chain is built from TRBV7-9 and TRBJ1-1, with 7 bases lining up with TRBD1. This CDR3 contains 18 residues. The germline gives CDR1 SEHNR, CDR2 FQNEAQ (reference sequence). J gave up 0 bases and V 2 bases, and 12 bases lay outside the gene matches. The CDR3 is CASSLSYSGQTMNTEAFF. CDR3 in DNA: TGTGCCAGCAGCTTAAGTTACTCGGGACAGACAATGAACACTGAAGCTTTCTTT.

This rearrangement joins TRBV7-9 to TRBJ1-2; the match to TRBD1 covers 9 bases. Per germline, CDR1 SEHNR and CDR2 FQNEAQ (reference sequence). The CDR3 consists of 15 residues. With V trimmed by 7 bases and J by 8 bases, 14 bases remained unmatched. CDR3 DNA sequence: TGTGCCAGCAAAGGGACAGGGATAATTTTCGAGGGCTACACCTTC. This encodes CASKGTGIIFEGYTF.

The J gene is TRBJ2-1, the V gene TRBV10-3, with D tentatively TRBD1 or TRBD2 (5 bases each). The V gene lost 3 bases and the J gene lost 2 bases, with 17 bases spanning the gap. Germline V CDR1 and CDR2: ENHRY, SYGVKD. The CDR3 sequence is 17 residues long. The CDR3, as DNA: TGTGCCATCAGTGACGGGGCGGACCATACCCCCTACAATGAGCAGTTCTTC. It codes for CAISDGADHTPYNEQFF.

The rearrangement uses TRBV19 and TRBJ2-7; possible D gene TRBD1, 6 bases. The CDR3 has 14 amino acids. Germline V gene data show CDR1 as LNHDA and CDR2 as SQIVND (reference sequence). V was shortened by 6 bases and J by 0 bases, with 12 bases between the two germline ends. The CDR3 DNA sequence: TGTGCCAGTAGCCTGGACAGATTCTCCTACGAGCAGTACTTC. Translating gives CASSLDRFSYEQYF.

The rearrangement joins TRBV7-8 to TRBJ1-1; D is ambiguous. The CDR3 runs 14 residues. V lost 1 base to trimming and J lost 3 bases, with 9 bases between them. The germline gives CDR1 SGHVS, CDR2 FQNEAQ. CDR3 in amino acids: CASSLVGPDTEAFF. In DNA form, the CDR3 reads TGTGCCAGCAGCTTAGTTGGTCCAGACACTGAAGCTTTCTTT.

The CDR3 region has the DNA TGTGCCAGCAGCTCAGGGTCCCGCACAGATACGCAGTATTTT. It translates to CASSSGSRTDTQYF. The chain carries TRBV7-9 and TRBJ2-3, with D tentatively TRBD1 (5 bases). The CDR3 runs to 14 residues. The V gene's germline CDR1 is SEHNR and CDR2 FQNEAQ (reference sequence). Trimming left V 4 bases short and J 1 base short, with 9 bases between. The full variable domain, rest sourced from reference TRBV7-9 and TRBJ2-3, is DTGVSQNPRHKITKRGQNVTFRCDPISEHNRLYWYRQTLGQGPEFLTYFQNEAQLEKSRLLSDRFSAERPKGSFSTLEIQRTEQGDSAMYLCASSSGSRTDTQYFGPGTRLTVL.

This chain joins TRBV7-9 and TRBJ2-3; possible D gene TRBD2, 6 bases. Germline CDR1 and CDR2: SEHNR and FQNEAQ (reference sequence). The CDR3 length is 16 residues. V lost 6 bases and J lost 6, with 22 bases in between. CDR3 nucleotide sequence: TGTGCCAGCAGATTCGGGGGACCGACATCGGTGGATACGCAGTATTTT. Its protein is CASRFGGPTSVDTQYF. Drawing the rest from reference TRBV7-9 and TRBJ2-3, the complete variable domain is DTGVSQNPRHKITKRGQNVTFRCDPISEHNRLYWYRQTLGQGPEFLTYFQNEAQLEKSRLLSDRFSAERPKGSFSTLEIQRTEQGDSAMYLCASRFGGPTSVDTQYFGPGTRLTVL.

This clone was picked up a small number of times. J is TRBJ2-4 and V is TRBV2; no clear D gene. CDR1 and CDR2 (germline): SNHLY, FYNNEI. Deletions cut 2 bases from V and 1 base from J, with 6 bases between. There are 14 residues in the CDR3. The CDR3 region is CASSESPAKNIQYF. The CDR3 region has the DNA TGTGCCAGCAGTGAATCCCCTGCCAAAAACATTCAGTACTTC.

J is TRBJ2-7 and V is TRBV4-1; 8 bases match TRBD1. The CDR3 loop spans 15 amino acids. Trimming took 3 bases from V and 2 from J; bases not matched to a gene: 6. Germline lookup yields CDR1 MGHRA and CDR2 YSYEKL. The CDR3 bases are TGCGCCAGCAGCCAGAAACCGGGACAGGCCTACGAGCAGTACTTC. It codes for CASSQKPGQAYEQYF.

The rearrangement uses TRBV7-2 and TRBJ2-5, with 8 bases identical to TRBD2. The CDR3 spans 15 residues. The V and J ends lost 5 bases and 8 bases, in that order; junction bases with no gene match: 13. The germline CDR1 and CDR2 sequences are SGHTA and FQGNSA. The CDR3 reads CASSPREGLSVTQYF. The CDR3 nucleotides are TGTGCCAGCAGCCCCCGGGAGGGGTTATCGGTTACCCAGTACTTC.